A selection of T cell receptor beta chains follows, all from one sample in a study of cytomegalovirus exposure and HLA in healthy donors. Some clones are missing from TCRdb's copy, which holds only in-frame ones; the method was immunoSEQ multiplex PCR. Among around 170,000 clones listed, 80% to 85% were seen once. Sequenced input: PBMCs. The receptors derive from a young woman in good health and CMV-seronegative. CDR3s include the opening cysteine and the closing phenylalanine or tryptophan. The D gene is left open where the match is weak. Only part of the rows carry a size: once, few, many, or a class if the clone is expanded.

j_call d_call v_call clone_size cdr3_length cdr3_nt cdr3_aa
TRBJ2-1 . TRBV7-9 . 15 TGTGCCAGCAGCTTAGCCTCCATCGACTCCGAGGGGCAGTTCTTC CASSLASIDSEGQFF
TRBJ1-5 TRBD1 TRBV6-1 . 14 TGTGCCTGTGGACAGGGGGCGAACAATCAGCCCCAGCATTTT CACGQGANNQPQHF
TRBJ2-2 . TRBV9 . 15 TGTGCCAGCAGCGTAGGCGGGACGACCACCGGGGAGCTGTTTTTT CASSVGGTTTGELFF
TRBJ2-5 TRBD2 TRBV10-3 . 17 TGTGCCATCAGTGATCCTAGCGGGGGGGCCCGTTGGGAGACCCAGTACTTC CAISDPSGGARWETQYF
TRBJ1-1 . TRBV7-8 . 15 TGTGCCAGCAGCTCCGGTTTAACCATGAACACTGAAGCTTTCTTT CASSSGLTMNTEAFF
TRBJ1-2 . TRBV5-1 . 12 TGCGCCAGCAGCTTGCGGGACTTAAGCTACACCTTC CASSLRDLSYTF
TRBJ1-1 . TRBV19 once 11 TGTGCCAGTAGTCCCGGGGGTGAAGCTTTCTTT CASSPGGEAFF
TRBJ2-5 . TRBV7-8 . 14 TGTGCCAGCAGCTTGGACACCCCGAAAGAGACCCAGTACTTC CASSLDTPKETQYF
TRBJ2-1 . TRBV7-2 . 12 TGTGCCAGCAGCTTCCTCTACAATGAGCAGTTCTTC CASSFLYNEQFF
TRBJ2-7 TRBD2 TRBV5-6 . 14 TGTGCCAGCAGCCCCCCAGCGGGGTCGACCGAGCAGTACTTC CASSPPAGSTEQYF
TRBJ1-3 . TRBV5-1 . 13 TGCGCCAGCAGGGGGCAGGGTGGAAACACCATATATTTT CASRGQGGNTIYF
TRBJ1-2 TRBD1 TRBV9 . 16 TGTGCCAGCAGCCTTACACCGGACAGGGTCGGATATGGCTACACCTTC CASSLTPDRVGYGYTF
TRBJ1-2 TRBD1 TRBV4-1 . 13 TGCGCCAGCAGCCAGGACAGGAATTATGGCTACACCTTC CASSQDRNYGYTF
TRBJ1-5 . TRBV28 . 14 TGTGCCAGCAGAACAGGAGCGGGAAATCAGCCCCAGCATTTT CASRTGAGNQPQHF
TRBJ2-1 TRBD2 TRBV29-1 . 19 TGCAGCGTTGAACGTAGGACTAGTTCAACGTTCAGACCTTACAATGAGCAGTTCTTC CSVERRTSSTFRPYNEQFF
TRBJ2-7 . TRBV14 . 13 TGTGCCAGCAGCCACCTGGCAAATTACGAGCAGTACTTC CASSHLANYEQYF
TRBJ2-7 . TRBV18 . 13 TGTGCCAGCTCACCAAGCACAGCCTTCGAGCAGTACTTC CASSPSTAFEQYF
TRBJ1-5 . TRBV28 . 17 TGTGCCAGCAGTTTGGATTTAGGGGACATTAACAATCAGCCCCAGCATTTT CASSLDLGDINNQPQHF
TRBJ1-5 . TRBV6-6 . 14 TGTGCCAGCGTCGAGCGCAGTATCAATCAGCCCCAGCATTTT CASVERSINQPQHF
TRBJ2-1 TRBD1 TRBV11-1 . 14 TGTGCCAGCAGCTTAGATTCAGGGGGCGATGAGCAGTTCTTC CASSLDSGGDEQFF
TRBJ2-4 TRBD1 TRBV28 once 15 TGTGCCAGCGCCCGAGGGGACAGAGCCAAAAACATTCAGTACTTC CASARGDRAKNIQYF
TRBJ1-2 TRBD1 TRBV7-8 . 14 TGTGCCAGCAGCTCGAACTGGGACAGCTATGGCTACACCTTC CASSSNWDSYGYTF
TRBJ2-7 . TRBV13 . 11 TGTGCCAGCAGCGCTCGCGGCGAGCAGTACTTC CASSARGEQYF
TRBJ2-7 TRBD2 TRBV4-1 few 15 TGCGCCAGCAGCCAATCTGGGAGGGTGTGGTGCGAGCAGTACTTC CASSQSGRVWCEQYF
TRBJ1-3 . TRBV7-6 . 14 TGTGCCAGCAGCTCAGGACAGACGGGAAACACCATATATTTT CASSSGQTGNTIYF
TRBJ2-7 . TRBV5-8 . 15 TGTGCCAGCAGCAGGAGGGGATTGAGTCTTTACGAGCAGTACTTC CASSRRGLSLYEQYF
TRBJ2-1 . TRBV7-6 . 13 TGTGCCAGCAGCCCTTCGAGCCCGGATGAGCAGTTCTTC CASSPSSPDEQFF
TRBJ2-7 TRBD1 TRBV10-3 . 15 TGTGCCATCAGTGAAACGGGGGACAGGGGGCACGAGCAGTACTTC CAISETGDRGHEQYF
TRBJ2-7 . TRBV6-5 . 11 TGTGCCAGCAGCCTTGGCAACGAGCAGTACTTC CASSLGNEQYF
TRBJ2-6 TRBD2 TRBV7-8 . 17 TGTGCCAGCAGCTTAGCGGACGGGAGGAAAGGGGCCAACGTCCTGACTTTC CASSLADGRKGANVLTF
TRBJ2-7 TRBD1 TRBV6-1 . 15 TGTGCCAGCAGTGGCGGAGGACAGGTCCTCAACGAGCAGTACTTC CASSGGGQVLNEQYF
TRBJ2-7 . TRBV6-5 . 14 TGTGCCAGCAGTCGGAGGGCCACTATCTACGAGCAGTACTTC CASSRRATIYEQYF
TRBJ1-1 TRBD1 TRBV10-2 . 15 TGCGCCAGCAGTGGGGGGGGACAGGGGCGGCCTGAAGCTTTCTTT CASSGGGQGRPEAFF
TRBJ2-7 TRBD1 TRBV18 . 14 TGTGCCAGCTCACCCGGACAGGGGATCTACGAGCAGTACTTC CASSPGQGIYEQYF
TRBJ2-2 TRBD1 TRBV4-2 . 17 TGTGCCAGCAGCCAAGTGTGGACAGGGGGATCTACCGGGGAGCTGTTTTTT CASSQVWTGGSTGELFF
TRBJ1-5 . TRBV27 . 13 TGTGCCAGCAGTTTACAGGGAGGTCAGCCCCAGCATTTT CASSLQGGQPQHF
TRBJ1-2 . TRBV28 . 13 TGTGCCAGCTACACCGGGATTAACTATGGCTACACCTTC CASYTGINYGYTF
TRBJ1-2 . TRBV27 . 14 TGTGCCAGCAGGCTGACCGGAGCTAACTATGGCTACACCTTC CASRLTGANYGYTF
TRBJ1-1 TRBD1 TRBV28 few 13 TGTGCCAGCAGTTTTGCAGGGGGCACTGAAGCTTTCTTT CASSFAGGTEAFF
TRBJ2-1 TRBD2 TRBV2 . 16 TGTGCCAGCAGAAGGGGACTAGCGGTTTCCTACAATGAGCAGTTCTTC CASRRGLAVSYNEQFF
TRBJ2-5 TRBD1 TRBV5-4 . 14 TGTGCCAGCAGCTTGACAGGGGATGAGGAGACCCAGTACTTC CASSLTGDEETQYF
TRBJ1-2 TRBD1 TRBV11-2 . 13 TGTGCCAGCAGCTTGACAGGGCACTATGGCTACACCTTC CASSLTGHYGYTF
TRBJ1-4 TRBD1 TRBV18 . 16 TGTGCCAGCTCGCCGGATCCGGGACAGGGAGGCGAAAAACTGTTTTTT CASSPDPGQGGEKLFF
TRBJ1-5 TRBD1 TRBV4-1 . 16 TGCGCCAGCAGCCTATTCAGCCCGACAGGGGTTGAGCCCCAGCATTTT CASSLFSPTGVEPQHF
TRBJ1-1 TRBD1 TRBV19 . 17 TGTGCCAGTAATAAGGGACAGGGCGCATTTATGAACACTGAAGCTTTCTTT CASNKGQGAFMNTEAFF
TRBJ2-6 . TRBV15 . 16 TGTGCCACCAGCAGAGGTACAGGGCACGGGGCCAACGTCCTGACTTTC CATSRGTGHGANVLTF
TRBJ2-3 TRBD1 TRBV11-2 . 15 TGTGCCAGCAGCTACACCAGGGGGCGCGCAGATACGCAGTATTTT CASSYTRGRADTQYF